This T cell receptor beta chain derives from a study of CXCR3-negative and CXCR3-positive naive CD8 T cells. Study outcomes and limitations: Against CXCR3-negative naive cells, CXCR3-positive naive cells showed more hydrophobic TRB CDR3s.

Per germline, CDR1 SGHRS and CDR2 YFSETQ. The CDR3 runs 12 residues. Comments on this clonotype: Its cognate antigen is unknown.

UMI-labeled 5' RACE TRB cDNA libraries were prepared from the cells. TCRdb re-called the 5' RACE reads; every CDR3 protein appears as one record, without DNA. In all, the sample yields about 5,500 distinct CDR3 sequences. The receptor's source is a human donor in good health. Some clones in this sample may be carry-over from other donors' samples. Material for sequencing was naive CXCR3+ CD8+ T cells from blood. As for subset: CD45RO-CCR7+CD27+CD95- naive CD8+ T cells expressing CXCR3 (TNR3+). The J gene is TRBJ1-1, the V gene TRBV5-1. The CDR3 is CASREGNTEAFF.